The entry below describes one T cell receptor beta chain. The target antigen is unknown. V gave up 8 bases and J gave up 2 bases, with 19 bases separating them. Looked up from germline, CDR1 is SGHTA and CDR2 is FQGTGA. This CDR3 region has 16 residues. TCRdb called the RACE reads again in MiXCR, with one record for every CDR3 protein. The sample has about 98,000 distinct CDR3 sequences, 10% to 12% seen once. These data belong to a study of human T cells and chemical hapten exposure. Time point in this sample: pre-sensitization, week 0. Treatment in this sample: therapeutic diphenylcyclopropenone sensitization with weekly scalp DPC. General study results and limits: With regard to DPC sensitization, TCRs above 1 in 1000 frequency did not change.

This TCR was sampled from a woman aged 55-70 years with alopecia areata. Some clones in this sample may be carry-over from other donors' samples. V is TRBV7-3 and J is TRBJ2-1, with a tentative D call TRBD2 (5 bases). Sequenced here: whole blood, sampled in connection with sensitization to the hapten diphenylcyclopropenone (DPC). CDR3 residues: CASSPAAGVAYNEQFF. The CDR3 nucleotides are TGTGCCAGCTCCCCGGCCGCGGGCGTTGCCTACAATGAGCAGTTCTTC. The entire variable domain, with the rest obtained from reference TRBV7-3 and TRBJ2-1, is as follows: GAGVSQTPSNKVTEKGKYVELRCDPISGHTALYWYRQSLGQGPEFLIYFQGTGAADDSGLPNDRFFAVRPEGSVSTLKIQRTERGDSAVYLCASSPAAGVAYNEQFFGPGTRLTVL.